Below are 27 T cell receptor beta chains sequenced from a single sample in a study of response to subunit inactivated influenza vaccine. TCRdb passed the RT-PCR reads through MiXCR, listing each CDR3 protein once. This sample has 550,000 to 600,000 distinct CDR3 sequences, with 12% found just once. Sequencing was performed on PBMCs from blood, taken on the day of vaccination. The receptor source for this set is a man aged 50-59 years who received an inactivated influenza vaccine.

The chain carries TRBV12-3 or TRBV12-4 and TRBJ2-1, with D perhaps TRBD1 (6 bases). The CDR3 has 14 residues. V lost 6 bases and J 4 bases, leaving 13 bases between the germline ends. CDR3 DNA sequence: TGTGCCAGCAGCCCATCGACAGGTTACAATGAGCAGTTCTTC. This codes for CASSPSTGYNEQFF.

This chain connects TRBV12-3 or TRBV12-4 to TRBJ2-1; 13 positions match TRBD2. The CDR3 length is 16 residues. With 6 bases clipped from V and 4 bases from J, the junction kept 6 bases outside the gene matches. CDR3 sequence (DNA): TGTGCCAGCAGATCTGGGACTAGCGGGAAATACAATGAGCAGTTCTTC. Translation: CASRSGTSGKYNEQFF.

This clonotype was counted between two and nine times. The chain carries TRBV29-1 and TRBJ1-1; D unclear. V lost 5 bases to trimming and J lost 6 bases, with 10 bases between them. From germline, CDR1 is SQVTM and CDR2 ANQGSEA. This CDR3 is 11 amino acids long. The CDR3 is CSVHRRAEAFF. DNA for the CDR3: TGCAGCGTTCACAGACGGGCTGAAGCTTTCTTT.

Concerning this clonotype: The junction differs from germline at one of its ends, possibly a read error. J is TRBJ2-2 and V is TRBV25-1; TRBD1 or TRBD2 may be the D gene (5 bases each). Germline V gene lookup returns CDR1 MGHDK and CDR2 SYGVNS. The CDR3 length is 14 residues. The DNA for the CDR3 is TGTGCCAGCAGTGAATATGGGGACCCCGGGGAGCTGTCTTTT. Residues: CASSEYGDPGELSF.

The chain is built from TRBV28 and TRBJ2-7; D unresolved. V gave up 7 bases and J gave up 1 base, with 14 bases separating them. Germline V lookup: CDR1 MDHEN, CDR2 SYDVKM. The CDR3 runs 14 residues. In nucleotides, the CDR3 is TGTGCCAGCAACATGAGGTCCCCTTCCTACGAGCAGTACTTC. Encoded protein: CASNMRSPSYEQYF.

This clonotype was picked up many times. Written as DNA, the CDR3 is TGCGCCAGCAGCTTGGATGGACGGGCGTCCATGAACACTGAAGCTTTCTTT. It encodes CASSLDGRASMNTEAFF. The V call is TRBV5-1, the J call TRBJ1-1, with unresolved D. Per germline, CDR1 SGHRS and CDR2 YFSETQ. CDR3 length equals 17 residues. Trimming took 0 bases from V and 0 from J, leaving 15 bases between them.

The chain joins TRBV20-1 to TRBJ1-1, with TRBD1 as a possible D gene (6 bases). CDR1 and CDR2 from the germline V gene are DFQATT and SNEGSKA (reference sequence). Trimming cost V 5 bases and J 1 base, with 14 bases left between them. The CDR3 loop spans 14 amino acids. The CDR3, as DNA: TGCAGTGCTCAAGCGGGACACCAGAACACTGAAGCTTTCTTT. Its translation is CSAQAGHQNTEAFF.

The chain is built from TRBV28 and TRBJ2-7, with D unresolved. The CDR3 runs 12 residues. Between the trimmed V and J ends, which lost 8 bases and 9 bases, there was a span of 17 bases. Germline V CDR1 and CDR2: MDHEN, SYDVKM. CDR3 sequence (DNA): TGTGCCAGCGGATCCCCCGAGCATAGGCAGTACTTC. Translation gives CASGSPEHRQYF.

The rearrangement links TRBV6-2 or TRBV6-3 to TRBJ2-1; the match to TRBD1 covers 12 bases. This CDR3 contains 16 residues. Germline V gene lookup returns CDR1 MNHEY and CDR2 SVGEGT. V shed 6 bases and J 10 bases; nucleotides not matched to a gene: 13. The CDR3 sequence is CASSILPGQGAAEQFF. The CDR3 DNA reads TGTGCCAGCAGCATCCTTCCGGGACAGGGGGCTGCGGAGCAGTTCTTC.

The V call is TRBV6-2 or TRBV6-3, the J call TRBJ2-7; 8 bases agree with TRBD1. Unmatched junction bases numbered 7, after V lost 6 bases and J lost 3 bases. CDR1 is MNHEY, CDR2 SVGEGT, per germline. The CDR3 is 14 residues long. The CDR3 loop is CASRRQGQVYEQYF. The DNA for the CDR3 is TGTGCCAGCAGAAGACAGGGGCAAGTCTACGAGCAGTACTTC.

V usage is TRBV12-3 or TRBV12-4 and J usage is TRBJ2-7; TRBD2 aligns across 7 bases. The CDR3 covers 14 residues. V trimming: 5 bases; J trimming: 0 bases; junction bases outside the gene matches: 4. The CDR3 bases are TGTGCCAGCAGTACGGGGGGAGACTCCTACGAGCAGTACTTC. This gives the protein CASSTGGDSYEQYF.

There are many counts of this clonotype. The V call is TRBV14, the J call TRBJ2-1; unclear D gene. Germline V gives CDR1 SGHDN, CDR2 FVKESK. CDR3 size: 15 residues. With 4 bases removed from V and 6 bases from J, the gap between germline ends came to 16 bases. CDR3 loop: CASSPQKALRNEQFF. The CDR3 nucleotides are TGTGCCAGCAGCCCCCAAAAAGCTCTACGCAATGAGCAGTTCTTC.

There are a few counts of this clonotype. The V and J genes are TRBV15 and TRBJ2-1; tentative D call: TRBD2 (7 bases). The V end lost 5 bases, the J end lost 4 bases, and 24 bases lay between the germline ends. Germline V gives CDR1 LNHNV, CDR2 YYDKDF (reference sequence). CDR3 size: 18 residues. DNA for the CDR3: TGTGCCACCAGCGGTTACCATGGAGGGGGGGCACCGTACAATGAGCAGTTCTTC. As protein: CATSGYHGGGAPYNEQFF.

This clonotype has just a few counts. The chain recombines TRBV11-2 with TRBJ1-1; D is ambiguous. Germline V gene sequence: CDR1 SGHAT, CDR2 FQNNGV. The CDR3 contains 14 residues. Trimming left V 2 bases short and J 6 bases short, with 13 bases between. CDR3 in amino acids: CASSLKLVGAEAFF. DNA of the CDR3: TGTGCCAGCAGCTTAAAGTTAGTGGGCGCTGAAGCTTTCTTT.

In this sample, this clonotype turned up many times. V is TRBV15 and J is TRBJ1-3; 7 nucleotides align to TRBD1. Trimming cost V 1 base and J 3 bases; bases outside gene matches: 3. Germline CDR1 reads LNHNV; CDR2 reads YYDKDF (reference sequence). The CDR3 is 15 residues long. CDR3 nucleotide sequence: TGTGCCACCAGCAGAGGAGACAGGGTTGGAAACACCATATATTTT. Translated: CATSRGDRVGNTIYF.

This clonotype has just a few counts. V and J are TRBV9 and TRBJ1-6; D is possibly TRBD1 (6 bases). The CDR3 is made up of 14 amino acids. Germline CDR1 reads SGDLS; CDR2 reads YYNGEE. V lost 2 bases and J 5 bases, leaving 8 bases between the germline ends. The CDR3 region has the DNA TGTGCCAGCAGCGTCGCAGGGGATAATTCACCCCTCCACTTT. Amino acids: CASSVAGDNSPLHF.

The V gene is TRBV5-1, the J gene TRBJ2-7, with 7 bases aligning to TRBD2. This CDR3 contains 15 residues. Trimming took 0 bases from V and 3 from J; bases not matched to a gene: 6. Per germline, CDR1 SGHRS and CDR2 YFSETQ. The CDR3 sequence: CASSLASAGLYEQYF. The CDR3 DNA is TGCGCCAGCAGCTTGGCCTCAGCGGGGCTCTACGAGCAGTACTTC. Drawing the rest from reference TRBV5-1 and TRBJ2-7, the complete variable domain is KAGVTQTPRYLIKTRGQQVTLSCSPISGHRSVSWYQQTPGQGLQFLFEYFSETQRNKGNFPGRFSGRQFSNSRSEMNVSTLELGDSALYLCASSLASAGLYEQYFGPGTRLTVT.

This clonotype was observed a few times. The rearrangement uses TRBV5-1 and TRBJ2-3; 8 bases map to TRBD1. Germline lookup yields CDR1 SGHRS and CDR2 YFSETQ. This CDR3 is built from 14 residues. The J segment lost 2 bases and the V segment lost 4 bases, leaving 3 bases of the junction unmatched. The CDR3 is CASSVGQDTDTQYF. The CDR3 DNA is TGCGCCAGCAGCGTGGGACAGGACACAGATACGCAGTATTTT.

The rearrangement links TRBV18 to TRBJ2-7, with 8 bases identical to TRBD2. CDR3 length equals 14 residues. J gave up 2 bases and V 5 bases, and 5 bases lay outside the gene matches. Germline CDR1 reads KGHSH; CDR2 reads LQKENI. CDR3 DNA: TGTGCCAGCTCAGGCGCGGGAGGCCCCTACGAGCAGTACTTC. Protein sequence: CASSGAGGPYEQYF.

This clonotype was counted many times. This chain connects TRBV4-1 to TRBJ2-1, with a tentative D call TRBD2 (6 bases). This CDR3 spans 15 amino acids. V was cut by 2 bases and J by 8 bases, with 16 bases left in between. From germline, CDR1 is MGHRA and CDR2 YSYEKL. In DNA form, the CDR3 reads TGCGCCAGCAGCCAACCTCTGCGGAGGGAGGATGAGCAGTTCTTC. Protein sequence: CASSQPLRREDEQFF.

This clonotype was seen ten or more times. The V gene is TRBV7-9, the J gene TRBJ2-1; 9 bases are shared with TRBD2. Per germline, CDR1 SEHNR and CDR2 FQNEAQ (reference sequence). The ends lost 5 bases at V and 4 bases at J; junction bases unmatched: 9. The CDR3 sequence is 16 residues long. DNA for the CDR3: TGTGCCAGCAGCACCTATGGCGGGGGGGATTACAATGAGCAGTTCTTC. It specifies CASSTYGGGDYNEQFF.

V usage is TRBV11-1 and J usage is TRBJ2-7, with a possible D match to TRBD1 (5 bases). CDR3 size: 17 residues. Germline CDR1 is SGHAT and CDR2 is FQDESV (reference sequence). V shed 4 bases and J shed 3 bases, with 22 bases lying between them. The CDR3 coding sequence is TGTGCCAGCAGCTCTGCCGCCGGCGGACAAAACAACTACGAGCAGTACTTC. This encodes CASSSAAGGQNNYEQYF.

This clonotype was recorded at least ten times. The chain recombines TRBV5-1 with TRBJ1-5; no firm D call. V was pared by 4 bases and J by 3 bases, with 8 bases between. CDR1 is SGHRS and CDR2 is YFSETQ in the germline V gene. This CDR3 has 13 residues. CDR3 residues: CASSDGNNQPQHF. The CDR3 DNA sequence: TGCGCCAGCAGCGATGGGAACAATCAGCCCCAGCATTTT.

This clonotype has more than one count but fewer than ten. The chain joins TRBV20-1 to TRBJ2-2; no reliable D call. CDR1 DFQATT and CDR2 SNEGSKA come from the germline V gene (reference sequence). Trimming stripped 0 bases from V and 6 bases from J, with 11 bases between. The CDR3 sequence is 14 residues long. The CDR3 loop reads CSARDSSRPGELFF. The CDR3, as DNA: TGCAGTGCTAGAGATAGTAGCCGTCCCGGGGAGCTGTTTTTT.

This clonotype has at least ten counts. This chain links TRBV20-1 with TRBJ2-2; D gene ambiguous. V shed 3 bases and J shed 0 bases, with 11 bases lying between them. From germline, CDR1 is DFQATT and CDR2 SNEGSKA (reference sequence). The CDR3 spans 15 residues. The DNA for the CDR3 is TGCAGTGCTAGGGTTTCTGGGACGAACACCGGGGAGCTGTTTTTT. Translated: CSARVSGTNTGELFF.

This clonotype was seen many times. CDR3 DNA sequence: TGTGCCAGCAGCAAGGGACACGTCTACGAGCAGTACTTC. It codes for CASSKGHVYEQYF. This sequence joins TRBV28 and TRBJ2-7, with D possibly TRBD1 on 6 matching bases. Per germline, CDR1 MDHEN and CDR2 SYDVKM. Trimming pared 6 bases from V and 3 bases from J, leaving 12 bases between. There are 13 residues in the CDR3.

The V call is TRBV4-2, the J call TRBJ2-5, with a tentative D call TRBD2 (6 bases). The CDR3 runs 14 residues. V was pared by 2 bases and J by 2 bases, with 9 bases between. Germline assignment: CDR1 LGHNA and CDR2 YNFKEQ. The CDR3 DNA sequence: TGTGCCAGCAGCCAAAACGGGGGTCAAGAGACCCAGTACTTC. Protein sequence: CASSQNGGQETQYF.